A single sample is the source of the 10 T cell receptor beta chains below, sequenced in a study of cytomegalovirus exposure and HLA in healthy donors. PCR primers comprised 60 Vbeta and 13 Jbeta primers. Profiled with immunoSEQ multiplex PCR; TCRdb holds only in-frame clones, not every one. The sample lists about 100,000 clones; roughly 83% were seen once. Sequenced: PBMCs. The receptors originated from a female donor in good health and CMV-seropositive.

The DNA of the CDR3 is TGTGCCAGCAGCGTAGCGGGGGGGACTAGCGGGAGTATAGATACGCAGTATTTT. It codes for CASSVAGGTSGSIDTQYF. The rearrangement joins TRBV9 to TRBJ2-3, with TRBD2 matching over 14 bases. After removal of 0 bases from V and 5 bases from J, the junction contained 8 bases not matched to a gene. Germline V CDR1 and CDR2: SGDLS, YYNGEE. The CDR3 is made up of 18 amino acids.

The V call is TRBV18, the J call TRBJ1-1; 8 bases match TRBD1. The CDR3 extends over 14 amino acids. V shed 3 bases, J shed 5 bases, and the junction held 5 bases outside the gene matches. The germline V gene has CDR1 KGHSH and CDR2 LQKENI. CDR3 loop: CASSPGQGGTEAFF. The CDR3 DNA follows: TGTGCCAGCTCACCCGGACAGGGCGGTACTGAAGCTTTCTTT.

J is TRBJ2-2 and V is TRBV7-6; 7 nucleotides match TRBD2. Trimming removed 5 bases from V and 1 base from J; junction bases left unmatched: 10. Germline assignment: CDR1 SGHVS and CDR2 FNYEAQ. This CDR3 has 17 residues. The CDR3 protein is CASSASWAGENTGELFF. DNA of the CDR3: TGTGCCAGCAGCGCGTCCTGGGCGGGGGAGAACACCGGGGAGCTGTTTTTT.

This chain joins TRBV5-4 and TRBJ2-1, with TRBD1 matching 10 bases. The CDR3 is 20 amino acids. Trimming cost V 6 bases and J 9 bases; bases outside gene matches: 27. Looked up from germline, CDR1 is SGHNT and CDR2 is YYREEE (reference sequence). The CDR3: CASTRDRTRDRGKRSTEQFF. The CDR3 DNA follows: TGTGCCAGCACCCGGGACAGGACCCGGGACAGGGGAAAACGGAGTACTGAGCAGTTCTTC.

The J gene is TRBJ1-1, the V gene TRBV19; TRBD1 is a possible D gene (6 bases). Germline-derived CDR1 and CDR2 are LNHDA and SQIVND (reference sequence). Trimming shortened V by 6 bases and J by 4 bases, and 9 bases separated the two germline ends. This CDR3 region has 12 residues. The CDR3 region has the DNA TGTGCCAGTAGACAGGGAAGCACTGAAGCTTTCTTT. Translating it yields CASRQGSTEAFF.

The V call is TRBV11-3, the J call TRBJ1-1; D gene uncertain. The V gene lost 5 bases and the J gene lost 5 bases, with 12 bases spanning the gap. This CDR3 region has 13 residues. Germline CDR1 SGHNT, CDR2 YENEEA. CDR3 in amino acids: CASSKAAGTEAFF. In nucleotides, the CDR3 is TGTGCCAGCAGCAAGGCGGCGGGTACTGAAGCTTTCTTT.

The chain has TRBV6-5 and TRBJ1-5; D not certain. The CDR3 contains 14 residues. Trimming removed 5 bases from V and 2 bases from J, with 10 bases in between. The V gene's germline CDR1 is MNHEY and CDR2 SVGAGI. The DNA for the CDR3 is TGTGCCAGCAGTCTTTCCAGGCGCAATCAGCCCCAGCATTTT. Translation: CASSLSRRNQPQHF.

The rearrangement joins TRBV19 to TRBJ2-6; D is perhaps TRBD2 (5 bases). The CDR3 is 16 amino acids. In germline, CDR1 is LNHDA, CDR2 SQIVND (reference sequence). V lost 4 bases to trimming and J lost 2 bases, with 12 bases between them. CDR3 protein: CASSTRGGPGANVLTF. Written as DNA, the CDR3 is TGTGCCAGTAGTACCCGAGGAGGTCCTGGGGCCAACGTCCTGACTTTC.

The rearrangement uses TRBV6-5 and TRBJ1-1; D gene uncertain. Germline V gene lookup returns CDR1 MNHEY and CDR2 SVGAGI. The CDR3 contains 15 residues. V lost 5 bases to trimming and J lost 6 bases, with 19 bases between them. The CDR3: CASSPSYPGGAEAFF. The CDR3 DNA sequence: TGTGCCAGCAGTCCCTCCTACCCGGGAGGAGCTGAAGCTTTCTTT.

The V and J genes are TRBV5-7 and TRBJ1-4, with TRBD1 as a possible D gene (5 bases). TRBV5-7 is an open reading frame, and its role is uncertain. The CDR3 contains 16 residues. V lost 4 bases and J lost 0, with 13 bases in between. The chain's CDR3 is CASSPCHRTTNEKLFF. The CDR3, as DNA: TGTGCCAGCAGCCCATGCCACAGGACAACTAATGAAAAACTGTTTTTT.